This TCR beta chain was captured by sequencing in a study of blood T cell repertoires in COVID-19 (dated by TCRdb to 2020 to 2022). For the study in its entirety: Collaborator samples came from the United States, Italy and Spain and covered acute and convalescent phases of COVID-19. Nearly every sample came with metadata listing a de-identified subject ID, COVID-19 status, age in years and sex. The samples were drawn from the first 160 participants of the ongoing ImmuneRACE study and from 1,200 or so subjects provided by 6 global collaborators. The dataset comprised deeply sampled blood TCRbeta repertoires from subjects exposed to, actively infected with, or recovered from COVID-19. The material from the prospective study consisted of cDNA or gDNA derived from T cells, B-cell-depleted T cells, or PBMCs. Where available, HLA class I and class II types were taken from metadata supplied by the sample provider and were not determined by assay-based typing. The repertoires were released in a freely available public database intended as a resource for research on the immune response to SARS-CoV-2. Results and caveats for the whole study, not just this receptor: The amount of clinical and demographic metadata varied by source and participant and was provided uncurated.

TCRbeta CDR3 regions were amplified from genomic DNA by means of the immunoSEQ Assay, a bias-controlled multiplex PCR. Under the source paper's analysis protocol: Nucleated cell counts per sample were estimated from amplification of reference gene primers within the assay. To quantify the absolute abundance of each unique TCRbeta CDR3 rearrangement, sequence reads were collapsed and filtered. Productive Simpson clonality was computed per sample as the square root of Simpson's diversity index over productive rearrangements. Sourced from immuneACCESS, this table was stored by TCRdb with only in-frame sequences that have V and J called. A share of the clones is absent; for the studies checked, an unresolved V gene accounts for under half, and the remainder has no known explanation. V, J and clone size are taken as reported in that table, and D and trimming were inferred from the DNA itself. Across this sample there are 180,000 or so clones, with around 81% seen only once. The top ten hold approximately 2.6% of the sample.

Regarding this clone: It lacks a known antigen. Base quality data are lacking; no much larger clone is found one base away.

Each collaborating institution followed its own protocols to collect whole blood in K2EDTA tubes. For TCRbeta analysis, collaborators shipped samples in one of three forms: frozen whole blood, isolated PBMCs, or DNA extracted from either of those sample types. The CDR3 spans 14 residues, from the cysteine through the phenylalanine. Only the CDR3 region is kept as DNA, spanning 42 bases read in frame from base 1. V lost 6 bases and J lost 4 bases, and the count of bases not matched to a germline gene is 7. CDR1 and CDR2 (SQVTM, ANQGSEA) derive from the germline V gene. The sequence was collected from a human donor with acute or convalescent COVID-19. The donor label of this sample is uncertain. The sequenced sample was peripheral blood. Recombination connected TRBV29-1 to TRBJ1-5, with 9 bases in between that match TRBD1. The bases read TGCAGCGTCGCCACCGGGACAGGGAATCAGCCCCAGCATTTT. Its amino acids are CSVATGTGNQPQHF. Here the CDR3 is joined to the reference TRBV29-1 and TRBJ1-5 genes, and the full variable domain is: SAVISQKPSRDICQRGTSLTIQCQVDSQVTMMFWYRQQPGQSLTLIATANQGSEATYESGFVIDKFPISRPNLTFSTLTVSNMSPEDSSIYLCSVATGTGNQPQHFGDGTRLSIL.